Sequencing of this T cell receptor beta chain was carried out in a study of blood T cell repertoires in COVID-19 (TCRdb year 2020). General notes on the study: The collaborator samples originated in the United States, Italy and Spain and spanned the acute and convalescent phases of COVID-19. Nearly every sample came with metadata listing a de-identified subject ID, COVID-19 status, age in years and sex. The repertoires were made available in a free public database intended to serve as a resource for research on the immune response to SARS-CoV-2. The material from the prospective study consisted of cDNA or gDNA derived from T cells, B-cell-depleted T cells, or PBMCs. Where available, HLA class I and class II types were taken from metadata supplied by the sample provider and were not determined by assay-based typing. The samples were drawn from two sources: the first 160 participants of the ongoing ImmuneRACE study, and 1,200 or so subjects contributed by 6 global collaborators. Subjects who had been exposed to COVID-19, were actively infected with it, or had recovered from it provided the deeply sampled blood TCRbeta repertoires that made up the dataset. Points the paper makes about the study in general: The amount of clinical and demographic metadata varied by source and participant and was provided uncurated.

Worth noting for this clone: Its specific antigen is unknown. The record has no base qualities; no much larger clone is one base away.

The collaborating institutions used their own protocols to collect whole blood in K2EDTA tubes. For TCRbeta analysis, collaborator samples were shipped as frozen whole blood, as isolated PBMCs, or as DNA extracted from either sample type. The V and J ends are trimmed by 3 bases and 4 bases, leaving 16 bases between them. The germline V gene (reference sequence) supplies CDR1 GTSNPN and CDR2 SVGIG. There are 15 amino acids in the CDR3, from cysteine to phenylalanine inclusive. The entry retains the CDR3 DNA only, 45 bases that are in frame from base 1. TCRbeta CDR3 regions were amplified from genomic DNA by means of the immunoSEQ Assay, a bias-controlled multiplex PCR. The original methods were these. Within the assay, amplification of reference gene primers was used to estimate how many nucleated cells each sample contained. To quantify the absolute abundance of each unique TCRbeta CDR3 rearrangement, sequence reads were collapsed and filtered. For each sample, productive Simpson clonality was calculated by taking the square root of Simpson's diversity index across productive rearrangements. TCRdb mirrors the immuneACCESS table, restricted to in-frame sequences. Some clones are absent from its copies; in checked studies, under half trace to an unresolved V gene, and the reason for the others is unknown. The DNA was the basis for D and trimming; V, J and clone size are from that table. This sample lists 150,000 or so clones; about 91% were detected once. The ten most abundant clones make up over 9% of the sample.

Sequencing was performed on peripheral blood. This sequence originates from a middle-aged man with acute or convalescent COVID-19. This sequence uses TRBV30 and TRBJ1-5; a weak D assignment points to TRBD1 (5 bases agree). The CDR3 in this case is CAWSLRGIRNQPQHF. The base sequence is TGTGCCTGGAGCCTCCGGGGGATCAGGAATCAGCCCCAGCATTTT.